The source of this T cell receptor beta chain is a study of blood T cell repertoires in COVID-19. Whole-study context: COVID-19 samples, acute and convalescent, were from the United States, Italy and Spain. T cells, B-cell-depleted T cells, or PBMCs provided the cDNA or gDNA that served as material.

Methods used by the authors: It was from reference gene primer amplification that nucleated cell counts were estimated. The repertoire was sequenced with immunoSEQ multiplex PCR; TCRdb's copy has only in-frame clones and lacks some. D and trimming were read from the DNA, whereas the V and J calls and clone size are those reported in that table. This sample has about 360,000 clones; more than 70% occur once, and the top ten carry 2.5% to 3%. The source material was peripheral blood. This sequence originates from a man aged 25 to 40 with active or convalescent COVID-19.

The CDR3 region has the DNA TGTGCCAGCTCACCAGGGACAGGGAGAGGCTACGAGCAGTACTTC. Amino acid sequence: CASSPGTGRGYEQYF. The rearrangement links TRBV18 to TRBJ2-7, with TRBD1 matching 9 bases. The CDR3 has 15 amino acids. In germline, CDR1 is KGHSH, CDR2 LQKENI. After removal of 2 bases from V and 3 bases from J, the junction contained 5 bases not matched to a gene.